This T cell receptor beta chain originates from a study of T cell repertoires in cytomegalovirus infection. Overall study context: A matching HLA type, together with CMV infection, was signaled by public TCR beta signatures.

This clonotype was picked up many times. Its antigen remains unknown. A single record per CDR3 protein comes from TCRdb applying MiXCR to the reads. The data contain roughly 280,000 distinct CDR3 sequences, approximately 9% of them seen just once; the ten biggest clones take up more than 13%. Study-level findings and limits: In two of eight donors, the top clonotype was HLA-C-restricted CMV-specific. Identification of carriers of CMV plus the relevant HLA was performed using cumulative public TCR beta family frequency.

The CDR3 loop spans 9 amino acids. The V gene lost 7 bases and the J gene lost 8 bases, with 3 bases spanning the gap. Germline assignment: CDR1 SGHDN and CDR2 FVKESK. V gene TRBV14 combines with J gene TRBJ2-1; no reliable D call. Sequenced sample: PBMCs. The sequence was obtained from a human donor in good health (CMV status not recorded). Some clones in this sample may be carry-over from other donors' samples. The CDR3 region has the DNA TGTGCCAGCAACGATGAGCAGTTCTTC. Translation: CASNDEQFF.